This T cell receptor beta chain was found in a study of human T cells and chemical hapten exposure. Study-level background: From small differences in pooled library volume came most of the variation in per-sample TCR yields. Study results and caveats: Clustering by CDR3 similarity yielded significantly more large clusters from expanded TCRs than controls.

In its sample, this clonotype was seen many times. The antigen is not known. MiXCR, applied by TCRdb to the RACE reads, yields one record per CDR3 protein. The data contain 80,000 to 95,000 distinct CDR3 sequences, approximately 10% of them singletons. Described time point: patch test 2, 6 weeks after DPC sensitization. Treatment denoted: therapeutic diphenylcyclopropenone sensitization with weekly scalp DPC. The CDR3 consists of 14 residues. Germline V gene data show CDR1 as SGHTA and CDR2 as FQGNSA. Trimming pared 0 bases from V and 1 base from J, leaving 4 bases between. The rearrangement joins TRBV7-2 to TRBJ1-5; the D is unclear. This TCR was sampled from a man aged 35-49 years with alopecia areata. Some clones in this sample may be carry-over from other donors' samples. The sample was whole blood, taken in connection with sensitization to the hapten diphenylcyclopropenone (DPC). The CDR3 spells CASSLAGSNQPQHF. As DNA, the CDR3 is TGTGCCAGCAGCTTAGCAGGGAGCAATCAGCCCCAGCATTTT.